This passage covers 21 T cell receptor beta chains from one sample sequenced in a study of blood T cell repertoires in COVID-19. The protocol was immunoSEQ multiplex PCR, while the TCRdb copy is restricted to in-frame clones and leaves out a portion. The sample has roughly 200,000 clones, 75% to 90% seen once. The source material was peripheral blood. Source of these receptors: a woman older than 75 with COVID-19, enrolled during active disease.

The chain is built from TRBV4-3 and TRBJ2-4, with D possibly being TRBD2 (5 bases). CDR1 is LGHNA, CDR2 YSLEER, per germline. CDR3 size: 15 residues. The ends were cut back, 0 bases at V and 5 bases at J, with 11 bases in the middle. The DNA of the CDR3 is TGCGCCAGCAGCCAAGAGGCCGGGGTGGAAAACATTCAGTACTTC. As protein: CASSQEAGVENIQYF.

The chain's CDR3 is CASRSQEDYGYTF. For the CDR3, the DNA is TGTGCCAGCAGGTCACAGGAAGACTATGGCTACACCTTC. This chain connects TRBV12-3 or TRBV12-4 to TRBJ1-2, with D possibly being TRBD1 (5 bases). V lost 6 bases, J lost 3 bases, and 11 bases lay in between. The CDR3 runs to 13 residues.

This chain joins TRBV28 and TRBJ1-2, with D uncertain. Germline assignment: CDR1 MDHEN and CDR2 SYDVKM. The CDR3 is 15 amino acids. V was clipped by 0 bases and J by 0 bases, with 8 bases between them. CDR3 sequence (DNA): TGTGCCAGCAGTTTATGGGGAGGGACTAACTATGGCTACACCTTC. Amino acids: CASSLWGGTNYGYTF.

The chain couples TRBV7-9 to TRBJ1-1; D ambiguous. There are 14 residues in the CDR3. Germline CDR1 reads SEHNR; CDR2 reads FQNEAQ (reference sequence). V gave up 1 base and J gave up 6 bases, with 12 bases separating them. The CDR3 DNA reads TGTGCCAGCAGCTTAGGTTCGGGGTTACCTGAAGCTTTCTTT. Translating gives CASSLGSGLPEAFF.

The chain recombines TRBV2 with TRBJ2-2; 7 bases map to TRBD2. Trimming took 6 bases from V and 8 from J; bases not matched to a gene: 12. This CDR3 spans 15 amino acids. Germline V gives CDR1 SNHLY, CDR2 FYNNEI. Written as DNA, the CDR3 is TGTGCCAGCAGAGCTCTAGCGGTCGGTAAGGGGGAGCTGTTTTTT. Translated, it gives CASRALAVGKGELFF.

V and J are TRBV15 and TRBJ1-2; TRBD1 is a possible D gene (6 bases). The CDR3 covers 17 residues. CDR1 is LNHNV and CDR2 is YYDKDF in the germline V gene (reference sequence). V was shortened by 1 base and J by 1 base, with 16 bases between the two germline ends. The CDR3 sequence is CATSRGKGDPFNYGYTF. For the CDR3, the DNA is TGTGCCACCAGCAGAGGGAAGGGGGACCCTTTTAACTATGGCTACACCTTC.

This chain connects TRBV28 to TRBJ1-2; 10 bases map to TRBD1. Germline V gene data show CDR1 as MDHEN and CDR2 as SYDVKM. The CDR3 is 15 amino acids. V lost 6 bases and J lost 8; bases outside the gene matches: 12. The CDR3 DNA sequence: TGTGCCAGCAGGCCTACCGGGACAGGGGTTGGCGGCTACACCTTC. This sequence encodes CASRPTGTGVGGYTF.

V and J are TRBV27 and TRBJ2-1; TRBD2 agrees at 9 bases. The CDR3 has 14 amino acids. Germline V gene data show CDR1 as MNHEY and CDR2 as SMNVEV (reference sequence). With 7 bases clipped from V and 3 bases from J, the junction kept 4 bases outside the gene matches. In DNA, the CDR3 is TGTGCCAGCACCTCTAGCGGGAACTACAATGAGCAGTTCTTC. Its protein is CASTSSGNYNEQFF.

The J gene is TRBJ2-5, the V gene TRBV12-3 or TRBV12-4; TRBD2 agrees at 9 bases. V was clipped by 6 bases and J by 1 base; unmatched bases: 0. CDR3 length equals 13 residues. The chain's CDR3 is CASRRGGQETQYF. The DNA for the CDR3 is TGTGCCAGCAGGCGGGGGGGCCAAGAGACCCAGTACTTC.

The V gene is TRBV28, the J gene TRBJ1-5; 7 bases fit TRBD1. Germline V gene data show CDR1 as MDHEN and CDR2 as SYDVKM. V was clipped by 8 bases and J by 9 bases; unmatched bases: 1. This CDR3 comprises 10 residues. CDR3 residues: CASGTVPQHF. In DNA, the CDR3 is TGTGCCAGCGGGACAGTGCCCCAGCATTTT.

The chain is built from TRBV24-1 and TRBJ2-7; 10 bases line up with TRBD1. The germline V gene has CDR1 KGHDR and CDR2 SFDVKD. The CDR3 is 13 amino acids. The trim removed 5 bases at V and 3 bases at J, leaving 0 bases unmatched. CDR3 DNA sequence: TGTGCCACCAGTGGGGACAGGGGCTACGAGCAGTACTTC. Translated, it gives CATSGDRGYEQYF.

V gene TRBV6-4 combines with J gene TRBJ2-1, with D tentatively TRBD1 (5 bases). V was cut by 2 bases and J by 3 bases, with 8 bases left in between. This CDR3 region has 14 residues. Germline assignment: CDR1 MRHNA and CDR2 SNTAGT. In nucleotides, the CDR3 is TGTGCCAGCAGTGACAGGGGCTTCTACAATGAGCAGTTCTTC. It specifies CASSDRGFYNEQFF.

V usage is TRBV12-3 or TRBV12-4 and J usage is TRBJ2-2; D perhaps matches TRBD2 (6 bases). Deletions cut 9 bases from V and 7 bases from J, with 15 bases between. The CDR3 runs 13 residues. CDR3 sequence reads: CASRGFGIGELFF. CDR3 nucleotide sequence: TGTGCCAGTCGGGGGTTTGGGATCGGGGAGCTGTTTTTT.

This clone was seen a single time. V and J are TRBV2 and TRBJ2-1; 10 positions agree with TRBD1. Germline V lookup: CDR1 SNHLY, CDR2 FYNNEI. The J segment lost 9 bases and the V segment lost 8 bases, leaving 13 bases of the junction unmatched. The CDR3 sequence is 15 residues long. The CDR3 spells CASRFTGQGTGEQFF. CDR3 DNA sequence: TGTGCCAGCCGGTTCACGGGACAGGGGACAGGTGAGCAGTTCTTC.

This clone was counted once. The V call is TRBV25-1, the J call TRBJ2-5, with D unresolved. CDR3 length equals 13 residues. V was pared by 2 bases and J by 9 bases, with 13 bases between. Germline loops: CDR1 MGHDK, CDR2 SYGVNS. Written as DNA, the CDR3 is TGTGCCAGCAGTGAACGCCTAGTTTCAGCCCAGTACTTC. It yields the protein CASSERLVSAQYF.

This clone came up a few times. This sequence joins TRBV6-1 and TRBJ2-1; 15 bases fit TRBD2. CDR3 length: 19 residues. Germline CDR1 MNHNS, CDR2 SASEGT. J gave up 8 bases and V 2 bases, and 13 bases lay outside the gene matches. The CDR3 loop reads CASSERTSGRAMYRDEQFF. The CDR3 DNA is TGTGCCAGCAGTGAAAGGACTAGCGGGAGGGCTATGTACAGGGATGAGCAGTTCTTC.

This chain connects TRBV24-1 to TRBJ2-6, with D hard to call. V was trimmed by 4 bases and J by 1 base, leaving 7 bases between them. From germline, CDR1 is KGHDR and CDR2 SFDVKD. CDR3 size: 15 residues. In DNA form, the CDR3 reads TGTGCCACCAGTGACCCCAGGTCTGGGGCCAACGTCCTGACTTTC. As protein: CATSDPRSGANVLTF.

The gene calls are TRBV3-1 (or the pseudogene TRBV3-2) and TRBJ2-1, with D possibly matching TRBD2 (6 bases). The germline V gene has CDR1 LGHDT and CDR2 YNNKEL (reference sequence). Trimming cost V 1 base and J 9 bases, with 7 bases left between them. The CDR3 contains 12 residues. The CDR3 DNA reads TGTGCCAGCAGCCAAGGGGGGGTTGAGCAGTTCTTC. It specifies CASSQGGVEQFF.

This clone was seen ten or more times. The V and J genes are TRBV7-9 and TRBJ2-1, with TRBD1 matching 9 bases. Germline V gene data show CDR1 as SEHNR and CDR2 as FQNEAQ (reference sequence). V dropped 7 bases and J dropped 1; count of bases not matched to a gene: 5. The CDR3 is 15 amino acids. CDR3 sequence reads: CASIAGTGSYNEQFF. The CDR3 bases are TGTGCCAGCATCGCCGGGACAGGGTCCTACAATGAGCAGTTCTTC. Filled out from reference TRBV7-9 and TRBJ2-1, the complete variable domain reads DTGVSQNPRHKITKRGQNVTFRCDPISEHNRLYWYRQTLGQGPEFLTYFQNEAQLEKSRLLSDRFSAERPKGSFSTLEIQRTEQGDSAMYLCASIAGTGSYNEQFFGPGTRLTVL.

This chain links TRBV6-5 with TRBJ1-5; 7 bases fit TRBD1. Per germline, CDR1 MNHEY and CDR2 SVGAGI. V was pared by 4 bases and J by 4 bases, with 10 bases of the junction left unmatched. CDR3 length: 16 amino acids. The CDR3 reads CASSSLGQGGNQPQHF. The DNA for the CDR3 is TGTGCCAGCAGTTCCCTCGGGCAGGGGGGAAATCAGCCCCAGCATTTT.

The chain links TRBV7-2 to TRBJ2-5, with D tentatively TRBD1 (6 bases). The CDR3 contains 13 residues. Deletions cut 4 bases from V and 4 bases from J, with 10 bases between. CDR1 SGHTA and CDR2 FQGNSA come from the germline V gene. The CDR3 DNA is TGTGCCAGCAGCTCACAGGGATTAGAGACCCAGTACTTC. This encodes CASSSQGLETQYF.